Sequencing of this T cell receptor beta chain was carried out in a study of blood T cell repertoires in COVID-19. Whole-study context: Sites in the United States, Italy and Spain provided acute and convalescent COVID-19 samples. Sample material is recorded as cDNA or gDNA derived from T cells, B-cell-depleted T cells, or PBMCs.

A few counts support this clone. TCRdb's table, derived via immunoSEQ multiplex PCR, lists solely in-frame clones and lacks some. The table lists tens of thousands of clones, about 83% of them singletons. The length of the CDR3 is 13 residues. With 4 bases removed from V and 3 bases from J, the gap between germline ends came to 9 bases. The specimen sequenced was peripheral blood. V gene TRBV12-3 or TRBV12-4 combines with J gene TRBJ1-1, with no clear D. This clonotype originated in a woman between 65 and 79 years old with acute or convalescent COVID-19. CDR3: CASSSSLDTEAFF. As DNA, the CDR3 is TGTGCCAGCAGTTCGAGTTTGGACACTGAAGCTTTCTTT.